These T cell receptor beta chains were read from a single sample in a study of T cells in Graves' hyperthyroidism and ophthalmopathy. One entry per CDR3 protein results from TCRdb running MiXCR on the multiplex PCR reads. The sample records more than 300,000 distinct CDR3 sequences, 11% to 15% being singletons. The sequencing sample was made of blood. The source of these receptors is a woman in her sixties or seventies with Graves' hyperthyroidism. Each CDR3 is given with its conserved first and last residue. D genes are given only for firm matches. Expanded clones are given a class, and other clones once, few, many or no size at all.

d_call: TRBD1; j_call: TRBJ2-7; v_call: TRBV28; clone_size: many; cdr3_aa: CASRWTGEGYEQYF; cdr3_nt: TGTGCCAGCAGATGGACAGGGGAGGGCTACGAGCAGTACTTC
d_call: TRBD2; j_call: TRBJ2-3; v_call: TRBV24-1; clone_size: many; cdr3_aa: CATGRGLAADTQYF; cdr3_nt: TGTGCCACCGGTCGGGGACTAGCGGCAGATACGCAGTATTTT
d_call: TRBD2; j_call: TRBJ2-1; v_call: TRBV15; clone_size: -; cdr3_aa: CATSKTDRAGINEQFF; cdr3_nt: TGTGCCACCAGCAAAACCGACAGAGCGGGAATCAATGAGCAGTTCTTC
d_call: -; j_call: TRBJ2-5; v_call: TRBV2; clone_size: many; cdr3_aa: CASSLGEQETQYF; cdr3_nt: TGTGCCAGCAGCCTGGGGGAGCAAGAGACCCAGTACTTC
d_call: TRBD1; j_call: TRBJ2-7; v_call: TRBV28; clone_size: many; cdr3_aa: CASSPGTGILYEQYF; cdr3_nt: TGTGCCAGCAGTCCCGGGACAGGTATACTCTACGAGCAGTACTTC
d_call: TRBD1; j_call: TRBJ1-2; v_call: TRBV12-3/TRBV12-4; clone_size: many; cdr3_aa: CASSHRGGHGYTF; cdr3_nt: TGTGCCAGCAGCCACAGGGGGGGACATGGCTACACCTTC
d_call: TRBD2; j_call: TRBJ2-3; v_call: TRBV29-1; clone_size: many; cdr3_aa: CSINKAGWDTQYF; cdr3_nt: TGCAGCATCAACAAAGCGGGATGGGATACGCAGTATTTT
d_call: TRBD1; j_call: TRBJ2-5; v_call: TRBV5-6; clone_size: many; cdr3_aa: CASRQGAGETQYF; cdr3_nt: TGTGCCAGCAGGCAGGGGGCAGGAGAGACCCAGTACTTC
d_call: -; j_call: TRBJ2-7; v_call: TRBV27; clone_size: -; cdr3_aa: CASSLDTNRAGEQYF; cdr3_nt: TGTGCCAGCAGTTTAGACACCAACAGGGCGGGGGAGCAGTACTTC
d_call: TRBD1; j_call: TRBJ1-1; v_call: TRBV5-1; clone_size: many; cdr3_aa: CASSEDRVLNTEAFF; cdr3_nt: TGCGCCAGCAGCGAAGACAGGGTTCTGAACACTGAAGCTTTCTTT
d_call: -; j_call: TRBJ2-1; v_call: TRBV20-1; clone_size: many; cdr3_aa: CSARVPFYNEQFF; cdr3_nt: TGCAGTGCTAGAGTTCCATTCTACAATGAGCAGTTCTTC
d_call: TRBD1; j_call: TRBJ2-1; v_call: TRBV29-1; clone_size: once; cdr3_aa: CSVKGTGATYNEQFF; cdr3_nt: TGCAGCGTTAAAGGGACAGGGGCCACCTACAATGAGCAGTTCTTC
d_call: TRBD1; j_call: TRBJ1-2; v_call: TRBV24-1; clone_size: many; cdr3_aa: CATSDPLYRGTHDGYTF; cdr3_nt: TGTGCCACCAGTGATCCATTGTACAGGGGGACCCATGATGGCTACACCTTC
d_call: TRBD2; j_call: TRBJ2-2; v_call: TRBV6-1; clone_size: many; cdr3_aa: CASTKTSGNTGELFF; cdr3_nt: TGTGCCAGCACCAAGACTAGCGGGAACACCGGGGAGCTGTTTTTT
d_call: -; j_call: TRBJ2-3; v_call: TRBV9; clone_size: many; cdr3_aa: CASSVDGWGDTQYF; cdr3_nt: TGTGCCAGCAGCGTAGACGGGTGGGGAGATACGCAGTATTTT
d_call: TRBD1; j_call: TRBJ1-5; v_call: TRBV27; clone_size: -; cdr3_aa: CASSEQGARGQPQHF; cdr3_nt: TGTGCCAGCAGTGAACAGGGGGCTCGGGGTCAGCCCCAGCATTTT
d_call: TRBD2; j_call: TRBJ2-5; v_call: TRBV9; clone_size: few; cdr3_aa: CASSPSGTSGRYQETQYF; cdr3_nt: TGTGCCAGCAGCCCCTCCGGGACTAGCGGGAGGTACCAAGAGACCCAGTACTTC
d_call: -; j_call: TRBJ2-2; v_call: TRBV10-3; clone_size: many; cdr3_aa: CAISEGRNTGELFF; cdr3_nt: TGTGCCATCAGTGAGGGCCGCAACACCGGGGAGCTGTTTTTT
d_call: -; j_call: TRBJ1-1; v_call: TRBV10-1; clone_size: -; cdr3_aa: CASSEYQGSTNTEAFF; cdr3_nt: TGCGCCAGCAGTGAGTACCAGGGGTCTACGAACACTGAAGCTTTCTTT
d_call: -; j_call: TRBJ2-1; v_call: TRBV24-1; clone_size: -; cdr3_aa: CATSAARQGAYEQFF; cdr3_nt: TGTGCCACCAGTGCCGCAAGGCAAGGGGCCTATGAGCAGTTCTTC
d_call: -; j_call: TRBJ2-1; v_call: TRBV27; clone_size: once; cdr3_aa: CASSPYRDTENEQFF; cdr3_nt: TGTGCCAGCAGTCCATACCGGGACACGGAAAATGAGCAGTTCTTC
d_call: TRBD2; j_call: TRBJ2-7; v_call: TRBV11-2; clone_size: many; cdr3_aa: CASSLGRGGRGPEQYF; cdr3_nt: TGTGCCAGCAGCTTAGGCCGCGGGGGTAGGGGTCCCGAGCAGTACTTC
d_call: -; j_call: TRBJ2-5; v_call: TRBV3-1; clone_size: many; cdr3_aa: CASSQGTGKETQYF; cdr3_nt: TGTGCCAGCAGCCAAGGAACAGGGAAGGAGACCCAGTACTTC
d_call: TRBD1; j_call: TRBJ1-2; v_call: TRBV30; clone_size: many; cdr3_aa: CAWSSGTGGYTF; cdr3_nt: TGTGCCTGGAGTTCCGGGACAGGGGGCTACACCTTC
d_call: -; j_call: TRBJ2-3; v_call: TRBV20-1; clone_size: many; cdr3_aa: CSASWGVSTDTQYF; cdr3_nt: TGCAGTGCTTCTTGGGGGGTTAGCACAGATACGCAGTATTTT
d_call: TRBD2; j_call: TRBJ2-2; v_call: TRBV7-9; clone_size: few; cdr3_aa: CASRFLVGASGTNTGELFF; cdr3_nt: TGTGCCAGCAGGTTTCTGGTGGGGGCTAGCGGGACGAACACCGGGGAGCTGTTTTTT
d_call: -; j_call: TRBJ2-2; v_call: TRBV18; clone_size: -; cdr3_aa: CASSRGHTNTGELFF; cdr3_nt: TGTGCCAGCTCACGAGGACATACGAACACCGGGGAGCTGTTTTTT
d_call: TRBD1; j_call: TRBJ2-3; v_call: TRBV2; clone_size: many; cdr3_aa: CASSGQGVVNTQYF; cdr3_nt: TGTGCCAGCAGTGGACAGGGGGTAGTGAATACGCAGTATTTT
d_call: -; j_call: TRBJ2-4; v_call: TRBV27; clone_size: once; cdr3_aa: CASTQRGINIQYF; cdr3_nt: TGTGCCAGCACCCAACGGGGTATAAACATTCAGTACTTC
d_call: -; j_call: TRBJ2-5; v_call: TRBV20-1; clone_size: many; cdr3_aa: CSAHADRRETQYF; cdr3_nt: TGCAGTGCTCACGCCGACCGAAGAGAGACCCAGTACTTC
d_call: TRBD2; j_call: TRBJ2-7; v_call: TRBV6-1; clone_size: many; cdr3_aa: CASSEALVLAGYEQYF; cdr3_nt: TGTGCCAGCAGTGAAGCGCTAGTACTAGCGGGGTACGAGCAGTACTTC
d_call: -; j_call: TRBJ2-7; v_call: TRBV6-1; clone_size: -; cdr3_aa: CASSENEGGISYEQYF; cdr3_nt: TGTGCCAGCAGTGAAAACGAGGGCGGGATTTCCTACGAGCAGTACTTC
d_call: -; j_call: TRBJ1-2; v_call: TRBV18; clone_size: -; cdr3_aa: CASQGAETGSETPYGYTF; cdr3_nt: TGTGCCAGCCAAGGGGCGGAAACCGGGAGCGAAACCCCCTATGGCTACACCTTC
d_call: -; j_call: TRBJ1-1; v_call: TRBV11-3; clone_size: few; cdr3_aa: CASSKSLNTEAFF; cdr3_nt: TGTGCCAGCAGCAAAAGCCTGAACACTGAAGCTTTCTTT
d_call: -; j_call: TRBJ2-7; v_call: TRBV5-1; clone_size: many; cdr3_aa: CASSLDRVFSYEQYF; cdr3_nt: TGCGCCAGCAGCTTGGACAGGGTATTCTCCTACGAGCAGTACTTC
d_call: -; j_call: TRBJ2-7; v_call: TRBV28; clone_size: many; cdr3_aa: CASSFHPSREQYF; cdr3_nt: TGTGCCAGCAGTTTTCATCCATCCCGCGAGCAGTACTTC
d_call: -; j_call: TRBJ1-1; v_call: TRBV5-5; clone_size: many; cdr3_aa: CASSRPTGMNTEAFF; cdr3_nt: TGTGCCAGCAGCCGCCCCACGGGGATGAACACTGAAGCTTTCTTT
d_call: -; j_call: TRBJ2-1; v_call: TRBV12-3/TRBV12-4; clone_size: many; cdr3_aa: CASSYLERLGNEQFF; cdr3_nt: TGTGCCAGCAGTTATCTCGAAAGGTTGGGCAATGAGCAGTTCTTC
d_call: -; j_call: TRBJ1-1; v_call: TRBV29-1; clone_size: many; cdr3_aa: CSVTVGGGGTEAFF; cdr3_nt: TGCAGCGTTACCGTTGGGGGAGGGGGCACTGAAGCTTTCTTT
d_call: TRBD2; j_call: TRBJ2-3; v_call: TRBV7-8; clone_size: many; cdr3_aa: CASSPIWSSGRADTQYF; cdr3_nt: TGTGCCAGCAGCCCCATCTGGAGTAGCGGGAGGGCGGATACGCAGTATTTT
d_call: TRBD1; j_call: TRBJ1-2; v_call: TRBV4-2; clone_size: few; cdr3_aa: CASSQTRQGLYGYTF; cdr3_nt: TGTGCCAGCAGCCAAACTAGACAGGGACTTTATGGCTACACCTTC
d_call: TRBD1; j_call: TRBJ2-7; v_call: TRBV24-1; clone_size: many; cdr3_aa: CATSQGGAYEQYF; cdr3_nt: TGTGCCACCAGCCAAGGGGGCGCCTACGAGCAGTACTTC
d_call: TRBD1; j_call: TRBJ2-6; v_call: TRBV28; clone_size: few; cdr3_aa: CASTSSGQDFSGANVLTF; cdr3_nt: TGTGCCAGCACCTCATCCGGACAGGACTTCTCTGGGGCCAACGTCCTGACTTTC
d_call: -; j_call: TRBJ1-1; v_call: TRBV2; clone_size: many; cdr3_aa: CASSVQRRSTEAFF; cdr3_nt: TGTGCCAGCAGTGTTCAACGTAGATCCACTGAAGCTTTCTTT
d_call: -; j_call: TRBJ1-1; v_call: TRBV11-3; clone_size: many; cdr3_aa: CASSLGTVNTEAFF; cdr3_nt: TGTGCCAGCAGCTTAGGGACGGTGAACACTGAAGCTTTCTTT